Below are 25 T cell receptor beta chains sequenced from a single sample in a study of response to subunit inactivated influenza vaccine. TCRdb re-derived calls from the RT-PCR reads in MiXCR, one entry per CDR3 protein. The sample lists 500,000 to 750,000 distinct CDR3 sequences, around 15% occurring once. This sample comprised PBMCs from blood, obtained approximately 13 days after vaccination. The receptors shown here come from a man in his forties or fifties who received an inactivated influenza vaccine.

This clonotype has a single count. The V and J genes are TRBV7-2 and TRBJ2-2; D gene ambiguous. Between the trimmed V and J ends, which lost 5 bases and 1 base, there was a span of 8 bases. This CDR3 region has 14 residues. CDR1 is SGHTA and CDR2 is FQGNSA in the germline V gene. CDR3 in DNA: TGTGCCAGCAGCCAACGGAAGAACACCGGGGAGCTGTTTTTT. Translated: CASSQRKNTGELFF.

This chain uses TRBV20-1 with TRBJ1-6; tentative D call: TRBD1 (6 bases). Trimming took off 3 bases at V and 8 bases at J, with 11 bases between the two ends. The germline gives CDR1 DFQATT, CDR2 SNEGSKA (reference sequence). This CDR3 comprises 13 residues. The CDR3 protein is CSAREGEDSPLHF. The CDR3 DNA sequence: TGCAGTGCTAGGGAGGGGGAAGATTCACCCCTCCACTTT.

This clonotype turned up a few times. The J gene is TRBJ2-3, the V gene TRBV5-5, with a possible D match to TRBD2 (6 bases). The CDR3 loop spans 16 amino acids. Germline assignment: CDR1 SGHKS and CDR2 YYEKEE (reference sequence). Trimming took off 4 bases at V and 0 bases at J, with 15 bases between the two ends. DNA for the CDR3: TGTGCCAGCAGCCCCAGCGGACGGGGGAGCACAGATACGCAGTATTTT. Its translation is CASSPSGRGSTDTQYF.

The chain carries TRBV21-1 and TRBJ2-7; the D call in the table, TRBD2, was not verified against the DNA. TRBV21-1 is classified as a pseudogene. This CDR3 is built from 18 residues. CDR3 region: CASSKREELAESPYEQYF. DNA for the CDR3: TGTGCCAGCAGCAAAAGGGAGGAGCTAGCGGAGAGTCCCTACGAGCAGTACTTC.

The sample holds a few counts of this clonotype. The chain couples TRBV7-2 to TRBJ2-1; 14 nucleotides match TRBD2. This CDR3 has 17 amino acids. After removal of 4 bases from V and 8 bases from J, the junction contained 10 bases not matched to a gene. Germline V gene sequence: CDR1 SGHTA, CDR2 FQGNSA. The chain's CDR3 is CASSSPGLAGDMDEQFF. DNA for the CDR3: TGTGCCAGCAGCTCACCGGGACTAGCGGGGGACATGGATGAGCAGTTCTTC.

This clonotype appeared a few times. The chain recombines TRBV12-3 or TRBV12-4 with TRBJ1-3; D uncertain. This CDR3 contains 16 residues. V was clipped by 5 bases and J by 0 bases, with 14 bases between them. The CDR3 DNA follows: TGTGCCAGCAGTCCCGACTGGATTAGCTCTGGAAACACCATATATTTT. Amino acids: CASSPDWISSGNTIYF.

This clonotype was observed a handful of times. The chain has TRBV6-5 and TRBJ1-6; 7 bases line up with TRBD1. CDR3 length equals 14 residues. The J segment lost 7 bases and the V segment lost 3 bases, leaving 3 bases of the junction unmatched. Germline-derived CDR1 and CDR2 are MNHEY and SVGAGI. As DNA, the CDR3 is TGTGCCAGCAGTTATGCGGGACAGAATTCACCCCTCCACTTT. This codes for CASSYAGQNSPLHF.

This clonotype has just a few counts. The chain employs TRBV7-9 and TRBJ2-7, with D uncertain. There are 15 residues in the CDR3. Germline-derived CDR1 and CDR2 are SEHNR and FQNEAQ (reference sequence). The V and J ends lost 5 bases and 6 bases respectively, with 20 bases between them. The CDR3 region is CASSPSGVPSGEQYF. The CDR3 DNA is TGTGCCAGCAGCCCGAGTGGAGTGCCTTCGGGCGAGCAGTACTTC.

The rearrangement links TRBV2 to TRBJ2-3; 10 bases are shared with TRBD2. The trim removed 3 bases at V and 0 bases at J, leaving 0 bases unmatched. In germline, CDR1 is SNHLY, CDR2 FYNNEI. This CDR3 comprises 15 residues. CDR3 coding DNA: TGTGCCAGCAGTGAGACTAGCGGGAGCACAGATACGCAGTATTTT. Translation gives CASSETSGSTDTQYF.

The chain joins TRBV3-1 to TRBJ2-2; D perhaps matches TRBD1 (5 bases). This CDR3 has 16 amino acids. Trimming took off 7 bases at V and 0 bases at J, with 15 bases between the two ends. Germline V CDR1 and CDR2: LGHDT, YNNKEL (reference sequence). Here the CDR3 DNA reads TGTGCCAGCACCGCTCAGGGTCCATCGAACACCGGGGAGCTGTTTTTT. Amino acids: CASTAQGPSNTGELFF.

This chain links TRBV3-1 with TRBJ2-7; D is perhaps TRBD1 (5 bases). The CDR3 is made up of 12 amino acids. Germline-derived CDR1 and CDR2 are LGHDT and YNNKEL (reference sequence). The V and J ends lost 6 bases and 5 bases respectively, with 11 bases between them. CDR3 in amino acids: CASSPKGNEQYF. The CDR3 DNA reads as TGTGCCAGCAGTCCGAAGGGGAACGAGCAGTACTTC.

This clonotype has a handful of counts. The V call is TRBV11-1, the J call TRBJ2-3; the D is unclear. The CDR3 consists of 16 residues. The germline V and J ends were trimmed by 5 bases and 3 bases, with 18 bases remaining between them. Germline V gene data show CDR1 as SGHAT and CDR2 as FQDESV (reference sequence). Here the CDR3 reads CASSPIESSFTDTQYF. Here the CDR3 DNA reads TGTGCCAGCAGCCCCATCGAGTCGAGTTTTACAGATACGCAGTATTTT.

The chain joins TRBV6-2 or TRBV6-3 to TRBJ1-5; TRBD1 might be the D (6 bases). The CDR3 totals 15 residues. Per germline, CDR1 MNHEY and CDR2 SVGEGT. V dropped 4 bases and J dropped 1 base, with 11 bases sitting between them. CDR3 bases: TGTGCCAGCAGTTGGATCGACAGGAGCAATCAGCCCCAGCATTTT. Residues: CASSWIDRSNQPQHF.

J is TRBJ1-2 and V is TRBV5-1; 7 bases agree with TRBD1. Per the germline V gene, CDR1 is SGHRS and CDR2 is YFSETQ. The CDR3 loop spans 14 amino acids. V lost 0 bases to trimming and J lost 5 bases; unmatched junction nucleotides: 4. The CDR3 coding sequence is TGCGCCAGCAGCTTGGGGGACAGAGTATATGGCTACACCTTC. Translation gives CASSLGDRVYGYTF.

J is TRBJ2-7 and V is TRBV2, with 15 bases that match TRBD2. The CDR3 sequence is 17 residues long. Losses at the gene ends were 6 bases for V and 0 bases for J; bases not matched to a gene: 6. CDR1 is SNHLY and CDR2 is FYNNEI in the germline V gene. Here the CDR3 reads CASRKGLAGGNSYEQYF. CDR3 nucleotide sequence: TGTGCCAGCAGGAAGGGACTAGCGGGGGGCAACTCCTACGAGCAGTACTTC.

This clonotype was counted a few times. The chain is built from TRBV7-9 and TRBJ1-1; no clear D gene. CDR3 length: 11 residues. V lost 5 bases and J 3 bases, leaving 4 bases between the germline ends. Germline V gene data show CDR1 as SEHNR and CDR2 as FQNEAQ (reference sequence). The CDR3 region has the DNA TGTGCCAGCAGCCCTGACACTGAAGCTTTCTTT. This encodes CASSPDTEAFF.

There are a few counts of this clonotype. The genes are TRBV7-9 and TRBJ2-5; TRBD1 might be the D (6 bases). The CDR3 sequence is 14 residues long. V was shortened by 4 bases and J by 5 bases, with 14 bases between the two germline ends. Germline CDR1 reads SEHNR; CDR2 reads FQNEAQ (reference sequence). The CDR3 spells CASSSRQVEETQYF. The CDR3 DNA is TGTGCCAGCAGCTCACGACAGGTCGAGGAGACCCAGTACTTC.

This clonotype has just a few counts. The V and J genes are TRBV6-2 or TRBV6-3 and TRBJ2-7; the D gene is possibly TRBD2 (5 bases). In germline, CDR1 is MNHEY, CDR2 SVGEGT. The length of the CDR3 is 15 residues. Trimming took off 2 bases at V and 3 bases at J, with 14 bases between the two ends. In DNA, the CDR3 is TGTGCCAGCAGTTACCCCCCTAGCTGGGGCTACGAGCAGTACTTC. Translation gives CASSYPPSWGYEQYF.

This chain joins TRBV7-2 and TRBJ1-2; D call uncertain. The V end lost 5 bases, the J end lost 4 bases, and 8 bases lay between the germline ends. Germline loops: CDR1 SGHTA, CDR2 FQGNSA. This CDR3 has 12 amino acids. The CDR3 DNA is TGTGCCAGCAGCCAGCGGGTCTATGGCTACACCTTC. As protein: CASSQRVYGYTF.

The V and J genes are TRBV18 and TRBJ2-5; the D is unclear. The CDR3 loop spans 14 amino acids. Trimming took 0 bases from V and 5 from J, leaving 10 bases between them. In germline, CDR1 is KGHSH, CDR2 LQKENI. CDR3 amino acids: CASSPPTPPETQYF. The CDR3, as DNA: TGTGCCAGCTCACCACCGACCCCCCCGGAGACCCAGTACTTC.

This clonotype has a handful of counts. The gene calls are TRBV5-1 and TRBJ2-4; 10 bases agree with TRBD1. This CDR3 spans 16 amino acids. V was clipped by 4 bases and J by 1 base; unmatched bases: 5. The germline V gene encodes CDR1 SGHRS and CDR2 YFSETQ. CDR3 residues: CASSLGQGDAKNIQYF. DNA for the CDR3: TGCGCCAGCAGCCTAGGACAGGGGGACGCCAAAAACATTCAGTACTTC.

The chain joins TRBV20-1 to TRBJ2-7; TRBD2 agrees at 11 bases. Germline V CDR1 and CDR2: DFQATT, SNEGSKA (reference sequence). This CDR3 contains 14 residues. V dropped 1 base and J dropped 5; count of bases not matched to a gene: 4. The CDR3 loop reads CSARGLAGRDEQYF. The CDR3 DNA reads TGCAGTGCTAGAGGACTAGCGGGGAGGGACGAGCAGTACTTC.

The sample holds a few counts of this clonotype. The J gene is TRBJ1-4, the V gene TRBV2; D ambiguous. Trimming left V 6 bases short and J 6 bases short, with 8 bases between. The CDR3 contains 12 residues. CDR1 and CDR2 (germline): SNHLY, FYNNEI. In DNA form, the CDR3 reads TGTGCCAGCAGGGGAGACTATGAAAAACTGTTTTTT. Its protein product is CASRGDYEKLFF.

This clonotype was observed a few times. This chain links TRBV29-1 with TRBJ2-3; maybe TRBD2 (5 bases). Trimming removed 2 bases from V and 1 base from J, with 10 bases in between. The germline V gene has CDR1 SQVTM and CDR2 ANQGSEA. The CDR3 has 14 amino acids. CDR3 nucleotide sequence: TGCAGCGTTGAACTAGCTGTGGGCACAGATACGCAGTATTTT. As protein: CSVELAVGTDTQYF.

In this sample, this clonotype turned up many times. V gene TRBV20-1 combines with J gene TRBJ2-1, with a tentative D call TRBD1 (5 bases). This CDR3 spans 13 amino acids. V shed 1 base and J shed 7 bases, with 11 bases lying between them. Germline V gene sequence: CDR1 DFQATT, CDR2 SNEGSKA (reference sequence). CDR3 loop: CSARVGPRNEQFF. The CDR3, as DNA: TGCAGTGCTAGAGTGGGGCCCCGGAATGAGCAGTTCTTC.